The clone carrying this T cell receptor beta chain was observed a single time. The data stem from a study of control samples from healthy donors and cancer patients. From germline, CDR1 is SGHDN and CDR2 FVKESK. The CDR3 length is 14 residues. V lost 0 bases and J 6 bases, leaving 10 bases between the germline ends. TCRdb's table, derived via immunoSEQ multiplex PCR, lists solely in-frame clones and lacks some. This sample has over 50,000 clones, with roughly 87% found just once. V gene TRBV14 combines with J gene TRBJ2-3; the D gene is possibly TRBD2 (6 bases). This sequence was found in a man aged 50 to 59 in good health. Sequenced: blood. The CDR3, as DNA: TGTGCCAGCAGCCAAGAGGACGGAGGGGATACGCAGTATTTT. Protein: CASSQEDGGDTQYF. The full variable domain, its missing parts supplied by reference TRBV14 and TRBJ2-3, is EAGVTQFPSHSVIEKGQTVTLRCDPISGHDNLYWYRRVMGKEIKFLLHFVKESKQDESGMPNNRFLAERTGGTYSTLKVQPAELEDSGVYFCASSQEDGGDTQYFGPGTRLTVL.